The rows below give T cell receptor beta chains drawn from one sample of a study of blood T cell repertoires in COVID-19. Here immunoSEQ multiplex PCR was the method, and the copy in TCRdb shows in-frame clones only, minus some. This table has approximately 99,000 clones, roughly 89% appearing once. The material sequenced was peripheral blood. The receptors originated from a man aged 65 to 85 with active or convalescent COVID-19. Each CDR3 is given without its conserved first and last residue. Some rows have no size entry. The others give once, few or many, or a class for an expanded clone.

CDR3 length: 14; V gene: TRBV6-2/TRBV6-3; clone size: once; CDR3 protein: ASSSRSSGGANIQY
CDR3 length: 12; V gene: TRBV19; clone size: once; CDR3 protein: ASSLGGGAETQY
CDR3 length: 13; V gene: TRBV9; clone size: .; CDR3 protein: ASSGGTTTYNEQF
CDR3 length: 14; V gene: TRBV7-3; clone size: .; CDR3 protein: ASSQTRDIYYYEQY
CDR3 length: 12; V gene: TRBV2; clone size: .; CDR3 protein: ASGRQGDNSPLH
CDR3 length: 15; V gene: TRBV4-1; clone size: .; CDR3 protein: ASSPAGLAGGKDTQY
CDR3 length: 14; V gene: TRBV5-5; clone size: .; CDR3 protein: ASSLDPTPSYNEQF
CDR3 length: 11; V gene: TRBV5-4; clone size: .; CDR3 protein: ATRRGGTDTQY
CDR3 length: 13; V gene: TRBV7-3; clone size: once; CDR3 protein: ASSPRGEVGYGYT
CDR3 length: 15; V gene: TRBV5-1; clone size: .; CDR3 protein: ASSPGSDRELPYEQY
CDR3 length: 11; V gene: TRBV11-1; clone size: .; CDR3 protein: ASSLYEGSGAF
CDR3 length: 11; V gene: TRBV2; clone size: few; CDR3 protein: ASLEDRDNEQF
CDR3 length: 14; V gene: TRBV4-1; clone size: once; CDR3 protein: ASSRSLSGGDKEQF
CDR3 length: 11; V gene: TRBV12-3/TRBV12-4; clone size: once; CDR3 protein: ASRRQGAYEQY
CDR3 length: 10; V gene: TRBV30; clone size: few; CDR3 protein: AWSDSNSPLH
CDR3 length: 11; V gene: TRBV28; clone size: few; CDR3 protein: ASLGGGGYGYT
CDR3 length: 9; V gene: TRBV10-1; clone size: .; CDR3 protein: ASRPTMGAF
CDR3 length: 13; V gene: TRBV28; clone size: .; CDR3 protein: ASSFPGTGNYGYT
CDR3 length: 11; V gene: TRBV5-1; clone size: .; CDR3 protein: ASSSLMVGGYT
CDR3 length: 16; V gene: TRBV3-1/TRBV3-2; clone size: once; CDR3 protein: ASSQGLPGGGGPETQY
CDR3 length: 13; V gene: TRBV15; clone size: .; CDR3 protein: ATIDSNGGNSPLH
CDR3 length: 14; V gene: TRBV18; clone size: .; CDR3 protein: ASSPGVAGGANVLT
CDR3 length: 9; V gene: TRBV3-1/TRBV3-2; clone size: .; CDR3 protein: ASSYSYEQY
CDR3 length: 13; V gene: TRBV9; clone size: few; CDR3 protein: ASSVAPSFAGELF